This T cell receptor beta chain was sequenced for a study of shared clonotypes between healthy human individuals. Some clones are missing from TCRdb's copy, which holds only in-frame ones; the method was immunoSEQ multiplex PCR. The data contain fewer than 650,000 clones, 75% to 85% of them singletons. Broader study findings: Blood alone was sampled, and tissue repertoires likely differ.

Of note for this clone: What it binds is not known.

The sequencing sample was made of PBMCs. The clonotype originates from a woman aged 35 to 49 in good health. Some clones in this sample may be carry-over from other donors' samples.

The CDR3 DNA reads TGCAGCGTTGGGTTGGGGGGGGACACTGAAGCTTTCTTT. It yields the protein CSVGLGGDTEAFF. The chain is built from TRBV29-1 and TRBJ1-1; a weak D match, TRBD1 (5 bases). Germline V gene sequence: CDR1 SQVTM, CDR2 ANQGSEA. The CDR3 has 13 amino acids. V was trimmed by 4 bases and J by 3 bases, leaving 12 bases between them.